The rows below give T cell receptor beta chains drawn from one sample of a study of blood T cell repertoires in COVID-19. The data were produced by immunoSEQ multiplex PCR, yet TCRdb's version contains in-frame clones alone and is incomplete. The sample has around 88,000 clones, 81% seen once; the top ten hold around 4.5%. Sequenced material: peripheral blood. The receptors were sampled from a man in his sixties with acute or convalescent COVID-19. Both conserved end residues are part of each CDR3. Each record gives: clone size, V gene, D gene, J gene, CDR3 protein, CDR3 DNA. A D gene is named only where the DNA matches it firmly. Expanded clones get a size class; other rows say once, few or many, or leave the size out.

>medium-sized|TRBV6-2/TRBV6-3|.|TRBJ1-2
CASSQDRSYGYTF
TGTGCCAGCAGTCAGGACAGAAGCTATGGCTACACCTTC
>.|TRBV7-2|TRBD1|TRBJ2-4
CASSLGRTGPNIQYF
TGTGCCAGCAGCTTAGGGAGGACAGGGCCAAACATTCAGTACTTC
>once|TRBV5-4|TRBD2|TRBJ2-5
CASSLVRLAGGPLETQYF
TGTGCCAGCAGCTTGGTTCGCCTAGCGGGAGGGCCATTAGAGACCCAGTACTTC
>.|TRBV20-1|.|TRBJ2-3
CSASGGGTDTQYF
TGCAGTGCTAGTGGGGGAGGCACAGATACGCAGTATTTT
>.|TRBV12-3/TRBV12-4|TRBD1|TRBJ2-7
CASSGQASYEQYF
TGTGCCAGCAGCGGACAGGCGTCCTACGAGCAGTACTTC
>.|TRBV20-1|.|TRBJ1-6
CSASAAYNSPLHF
TGCAGTGCTAGTGCTGCCTATAATTCACCCCTCCACTTT
>.|TRBV9|TRBD2|TRBJ2-7
CASSTSASGYEQYF
TGTGCCAGCAGCACTAGCGCCAGCGGCTACGAGCAGTACTTC
>.|TRBV6-2/TRBV6-3|TRBD1|TRBJ2-4
CASSLGPGQGLHLAKNIQYF
TGTGCCAGCAGTCTGGGCCCGGGACAGGGGCTGCACCTAGCCAAAAACATTCAGTACTTC
>.|TRBV6-5|.|TRBJ1-4
CASSSQGFPGEKLFF
TGTGCCAGCAGTTCACAGGGATTTCCCGGTGAAAAACTGTTTTTT
>.|TRBV28|TRBD1|TRBJ2-7
CASSPTRQGRSYF
TGTGCCAGCAGTCCGACCCGACAGGGAAGGTCGTACTTC
>.|TRBV3-1/TRBV3-2|TRBD1|TRBJ1-4
CASSWTGHANEKLFF
TGTGCCAGCAGCTGGACAGGCCACGCTAATGAAAAACTGTTTTTT
>.|TRBV7-2|.|TRBJ2-1
CASSLGATGYNEQFF
TGTGCCAGCAGCTTAGGAGCAACAGGTTACAATGAGCAGTTCTTC
>once|TRBV18|.|TRBJ1-5
CASSQGGEQPQHF
TGTGCCAGCTCACAAGGGGGAGAACAGCCCCAGCATTTT
>once|TRBV11-2|TRBD1|TRBJ2-5
CASSLAGGDQETQYF
TGTGCCAGCAGCTTAGCAGGGGGTGACCAAGAGACCCAGTACTTC
>few|TRBV11-3|TRBD1|TRBJ2-7
CASSTGQGSNEQYF
TGTGCCAGTTCGACGGGACAGGGTAGCAACGAGCAGTACTTC
>few|TRBV10-1|TRBD2|TRBJ2-1
CASSEGGRADEQFF
TGCGCCAGCAGTGAGGGCGGGAGGGCCGATGAGCAGTTCTTC
>.|TRBV27|TRBD2|TRBJ2-1
CASSLSWEGYNEQFF
TGTGCCAGCAGTTTATCGTGGGAGGGATACAATGAGCAGTTCTTC
>.|TRBV27|.|TRBJ2-4
CASSLGAAKNIQYF
TGTGCCAGCAGTTTGGGGGCGGCCAAAAACATTCAGTACTTC
>.|TRBV5-1|TRBD1|TRBJ1-1
CASSLVTGFGEAFF
TGCGCCAGCAGCTTGGTGACAGGGTTTGGGGAAGCTTTCTTT
>.|TRBV11-2|TRBD1|TRBJ2-5
CASSSTGRETQYF
TGTGCCAGCAGCTCGACAGGGAGAGAGACCCAGTACTTC
>.|TRBV7-9|TRBD2|TRBJ2-6
CASSRLAGGAGANVLTF
TGTGCCAGCAGCCGACTAGCGGGAGGGGCTGGGGCCAACGTCCTGACTTTC
>.|TRBV7-8|.|TRBJ2-7
CASSFVETTLSQYF
TGTGCCAGCAGCTTCGTGGAAACGACTCTTAGCCAGTACTTC
>.|TRBV19|TRBD1|TRBJ1-3
CASSGQGESGNTIYF
TGTGCCAGTAGTGGGCAGGGGGAATCTGGAAACACCATATATTTT
>once|TRBV6-6|TRBD1|TRBJ1-2
CASSPYTGDLHGYTF
TGTGCCAGCAGTCCCTACACAGGGGATCTACATGGCTACACCTTC
>.|TRBV27|TRBD1|TRBJ1-5
CASSLSGTGNQPQHF
TGTGCCAGCAGTTTGTCCGGGACAGGGAATCAGCCCCAGCATTTT
>.|TRBV9|.|TRBJ1-1
CASSVGQTNTEAFF
TGTGCCAGCAGCGTAGGACAGACGAACACTGAAGCTTTCTTT
>.|TRBV3-1/TRBV3-2|.|TRBJ1-1
CASSQAPWNTEAFF
TGTGCCAGCAGCCAAGCTCCCTGGAACACTGAAGCTTTCTTT
>.|TRBV6-2/TRBV6-3|TRBD2|TRBJ2-7
CASSYSASGSYEQYF
TGTGCCAGCAGTTATTCAGCTAGCGGGAGTTACGAGCAGTACTTC
>.|TRBV24-1|.|TRBJ2-1
CATSDFRAGVDNEQFF
TGTGCCACCAGTGATTTCCGGGCCGGGGTGGACAATGAGCAGTTCTTC
>few|TRBV19|.|TRBJ2-2
CASSIASGELFF
TGTGCCAGTAGTATAGCTTCCGGGGAGCTGTTTTTT
>few|TRBV15|TRBD2|TRBJ2-7
CATSRLGLADYEQYF
TGTGCCACCAGCAGATTGGGACTAGCGGACTACGAGCAGTACTTC
>.|TRBV5-1|TRBD1|TRBJ2-1
CASSYEGQGRQFF
TGCGCCAGCAGCTATGAAGGACAGGGAAGGCAGTTCTTC
>.|TRBV5-4|.|TRBJ1-2
CASSDPGKTNYGYTF
TGTGCCAGCAGCGATCCCGGGAAAACTAACTATGGCTACACCTTC
>once|TRBV19|TRBD1|TRBJ2-7
CASSIGTGVSEQYF
TGTGCCAGTAGTATAGGGACAGGAGTTTCCGAGCAGTACTTC
>.|TRBV7-6|.|TRBJ1-3
CASSLVGEGNGNTIYF
TGTGCCAGCAGCTTGGTGGGGGAGGGTAATGGAAACACCATATATTTT
>.|TRBV27|TRBD1|TRBJ1-1
CASSSSGTGNTEAFF
TGTGCCAGCAGTTCGTCCGGGACAGGGAACACTGAAGCTTTCTTT
>.|TRBV4-1|TRBD2|TRBJ2-5
CASSQQDRREGVDETQYF
TGCGCCAGCAGCCAACAGGATCGGCGGGAGGGCGTAGACGAGACCCAGTACTTC
>.|TRBV9|.|TRBJ1-3
CASSGTGTNSGNTIYF
TGTGCCAGCAGCGGGACCGGGACAAATTCTGGAAACACCATATATTTT
>.|TRBV28|.|TRBJ2-3
CAGSLLGIAEIPPDTQYF
TGTGCCGGCAGTCTACTCGGAATAGCGGAGATCCCTCCGGATACGCAGTATTTT
>.|TRBV27|TRBD1|TRBJ1-3
CASSLIIGTGGQLSSGNTIYF
TGTGCCAGCAGTTTAATAATAGGCACAGGGGGCCAGTTGAGCTCTGGAAACACCATATATTTT
>once|TRBV19|.|TRBJ2-3
CASSIVLPDTQYF
TGTGCCAGTAGTATAGTTCTTCCAGATACGCAGTATTTT
>.|TRBV10-2|TRBD2|TRBJ2-5
CASSRGAGGRRETQYF
TGCGCCAGCAGCCGAGGGGCGGGGGGCAGGAGAGAGACCCAGTACTTC
>.|TRBV10-3|.|TRBJ1-2
CAISEGLSGYTF
TGTGCCATCAGTGAGGGTCTTAGTGGCTACACCTTC
>.|TRBV19|TRBD1|TRBJ2-7
CASSIVWGTEVFYEQYF
TGTGCCAGTAGTATAGTTTGGGGGACAGAAGTTTTCTACGAGCAGTACTTC
>once|TRBV21-1|.|TRBJ2-7
CASSKLSLSSYEQYF
TGTGCCAGCAGCAAACTTTCCTTGAGCTCCTACGAGCAGTACTTC
>.|TRBV6-5|.|TRBJ2-7
CASSRTGLLYEQYF
TGTGCCAGCAGTCGTACAGGGCTCCTTTACGAGCAGTACTTC
>.|TRBV5-1|.|TRBJ2-2
CATKTSGSNTGELFF
TGCGCCACCAAAACGAGCGGCTCGAACACCGGGGAGCTGTTTTTT